This T cell receptor (beta chain) was identified in a study of spatial heterogeneity in lung cancer. General study points: Tumor mutation counts were tracked by expanded intratumoral alpha and beta TCR counts.

V dropped 6 bases and J dropped 2 bases, with 17 bases sitting between them. This CDR3 is 14 amino acids long. Germline CDR1 and CDR2: DFQATT and SNEGSKA (reference sequence). In regard to this clonotype: Its antigen remains unknown.

Time point indicated: sample taken at primary tumor resection. The donors comprised around 76 untreated early-stage non-small cell lung cancer patients. The sequenced material consisted of unsorted whole RNA from tumor, nontumor lung or frozen PBMC. Every individual TCR cDNA molecule carried its own unique molecular identifier, which allowed correction of PCR and sequencing errors. TCRdb re-called the 5' RACE reads with MiXCR, one entry per CDR3 protein. The table lists some 7,900 distinct CDR3 sequences, 6.5% to 7.5% of them singletons. Sequenced material: lung tumor tissue, taken at surgery. The chain links TRBV20-1 to TRBJ2-7; no firm D call. This TCR was sampled from a female donor with early-stage non-small cell lung cancer. The CDR3 DNA reads as TGCAGTGCGTCCCACATCGAGGTAGCCTACGAGCAGTACTTC. Protein sequence: CSASHIEVAYEQYF.